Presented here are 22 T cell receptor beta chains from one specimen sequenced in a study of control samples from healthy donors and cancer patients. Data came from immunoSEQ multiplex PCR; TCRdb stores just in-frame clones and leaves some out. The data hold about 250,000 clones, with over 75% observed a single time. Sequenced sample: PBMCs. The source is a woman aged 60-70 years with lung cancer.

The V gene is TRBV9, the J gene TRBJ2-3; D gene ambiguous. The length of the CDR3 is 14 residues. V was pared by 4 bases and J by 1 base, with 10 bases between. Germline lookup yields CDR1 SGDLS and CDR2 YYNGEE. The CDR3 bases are TGTGCCAGCAGCCCTCGGCCGGGCACAGATACGCAGTATTTT. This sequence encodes CASSPRPGTDTQYF.

In DNA, the CDR3 is TGTGCCAGCGTAGAATGGGTGGCGGGTGAAAAACTGTTTTTT. It specifies CASVEWVAGEKLFF. V and J are TRBV2 and TRBJ1-4; D is ambiguous. With 8 bases removed from V and 7 bases from J, the gap between germline ends came to 17 bases. CDR3 length equals 14 residues. CDR1 and CDR2 from the germline V gene are SNHLY and FYNNEI.

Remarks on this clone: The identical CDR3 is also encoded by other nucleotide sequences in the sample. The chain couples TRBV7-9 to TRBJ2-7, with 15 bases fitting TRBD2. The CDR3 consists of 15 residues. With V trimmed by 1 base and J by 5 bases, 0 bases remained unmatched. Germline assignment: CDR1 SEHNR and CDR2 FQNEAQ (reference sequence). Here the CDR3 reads CASSLGTSGRDEQYF. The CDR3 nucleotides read TGTGCCAGCAGCTTAGGGACTAGCGGGAGGGACGAGCAGTACTTC. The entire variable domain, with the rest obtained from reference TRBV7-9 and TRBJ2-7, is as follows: DTGVSQNPRHKITKRGQNVTFRCDPISEHNRLYWYRQTLGQGPEFLTYFQNEAQLEKSRLLSDRFSAERPKGSFSTLEIQRTEQGDSAMYLCASSLGTSGRDEQYFGPGTRLTVT.

The CDR3 bases are TGTGCCAGCAGCTTCGGAGCGGCGATAGATTACGAGCAGTACTTC. The encoded protein is CASSFGAAIDYEQYF. The chain has TRBV7-2 and TRBJ2-7, with D tentatively TRBD2 (5 bases). The V end lost 3 bases, the J end lost 4 bases, and 16 bases lay between the germline ends. Germline CDR1 SGHTA, CDR2 FQGNSA. The CDR3 runs 15 residues. The full variable domain, rest sourced from reference TRBV7-2 and TRBJ2-7, is GAGVSQSPSNKVTEKGKDVELRCDPISGHTALYWYRQSLGQGLEFLIYFQGNSAPDKSGLPSDRFSAERTGGSVSTLTIQRTQQEDSAVYLCASSFGAAIDYEQYFGPGTRLTVT.

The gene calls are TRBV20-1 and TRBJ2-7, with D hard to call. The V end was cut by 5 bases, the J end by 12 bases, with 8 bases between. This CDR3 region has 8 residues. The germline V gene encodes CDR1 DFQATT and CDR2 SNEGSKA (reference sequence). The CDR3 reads CSAGNLYF. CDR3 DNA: TGCAGTGCTGGGAACCTGTACTTC.

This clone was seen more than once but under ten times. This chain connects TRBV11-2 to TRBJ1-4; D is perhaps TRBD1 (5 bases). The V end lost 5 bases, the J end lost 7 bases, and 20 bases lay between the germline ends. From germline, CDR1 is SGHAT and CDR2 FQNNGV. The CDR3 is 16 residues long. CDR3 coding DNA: TGTGCCAGCAGCCTAGGGACCTTCGGCGGAGGTGAAAAACTGTTTTTT. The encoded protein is CASSLGTFGGGEKLFF.

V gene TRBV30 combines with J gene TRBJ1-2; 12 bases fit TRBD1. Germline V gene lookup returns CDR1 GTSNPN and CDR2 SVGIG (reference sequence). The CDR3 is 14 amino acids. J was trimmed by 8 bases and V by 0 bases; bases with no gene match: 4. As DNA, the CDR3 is TGTGCCTGGAGTGTACCCGGGACAGGGGGCGGCTACACCTTC. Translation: CAWSVPGTGGGYTF.

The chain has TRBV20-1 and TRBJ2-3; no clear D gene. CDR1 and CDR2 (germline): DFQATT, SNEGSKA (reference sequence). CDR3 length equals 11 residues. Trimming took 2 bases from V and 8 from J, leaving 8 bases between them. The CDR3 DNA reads TGCAGTGCTAGACTAGGCGTTACGCAGTATTTT. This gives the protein CSARLGVTQYF.

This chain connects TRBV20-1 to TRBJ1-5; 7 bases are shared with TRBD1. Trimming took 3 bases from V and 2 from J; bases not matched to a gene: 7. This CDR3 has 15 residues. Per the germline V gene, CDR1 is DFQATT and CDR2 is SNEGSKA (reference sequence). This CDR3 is CSASGNDRGNQPQHF. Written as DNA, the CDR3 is TGCAGTGCTAGTGGTAATGACAGGGGCAATCAGCCCCAGCATTTT.

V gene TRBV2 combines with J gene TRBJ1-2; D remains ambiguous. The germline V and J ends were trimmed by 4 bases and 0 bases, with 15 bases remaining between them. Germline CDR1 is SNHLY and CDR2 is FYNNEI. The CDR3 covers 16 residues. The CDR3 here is CASSAYTGGPNYGYTF. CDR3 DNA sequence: TGTGCCAGCAGTGCGTATACGGGTGGGCCTAACTATGGCTACACCTTC.

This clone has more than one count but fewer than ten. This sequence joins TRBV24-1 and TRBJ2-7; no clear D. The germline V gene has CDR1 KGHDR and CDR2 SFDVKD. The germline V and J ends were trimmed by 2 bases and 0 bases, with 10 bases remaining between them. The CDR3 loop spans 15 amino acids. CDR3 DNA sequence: TGTGCCACCAGTGATTCCACCACATACTCCTACGAGCAGTACTTC. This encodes CATSDSTTYSYEQYF.

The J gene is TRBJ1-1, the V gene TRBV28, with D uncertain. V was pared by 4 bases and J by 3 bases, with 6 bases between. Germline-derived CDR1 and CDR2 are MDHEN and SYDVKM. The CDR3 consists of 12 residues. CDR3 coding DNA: TGTGCCAGCAGTTCAAGAGACACTGAAGCTTTCTTT. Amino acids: CASSSRDTEAFF.

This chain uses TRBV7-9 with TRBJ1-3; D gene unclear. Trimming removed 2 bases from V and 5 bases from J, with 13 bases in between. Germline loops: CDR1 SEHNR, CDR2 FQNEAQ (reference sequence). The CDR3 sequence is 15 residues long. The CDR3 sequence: CASSLLLAARNTIYF. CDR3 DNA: TGTGCCAGCAGCTTACTGTTGGCAGCCCGAAACACCATATATTTT.

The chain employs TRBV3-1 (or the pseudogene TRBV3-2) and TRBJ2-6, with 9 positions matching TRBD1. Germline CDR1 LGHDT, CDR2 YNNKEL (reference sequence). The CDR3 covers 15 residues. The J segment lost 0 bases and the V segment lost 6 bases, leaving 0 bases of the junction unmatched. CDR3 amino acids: CASRDRGSGANVLTF. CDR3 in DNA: TGTGCCAGCAGGGACAGGGGCTCTGGGGCCAACGTCCTGACTTTC.

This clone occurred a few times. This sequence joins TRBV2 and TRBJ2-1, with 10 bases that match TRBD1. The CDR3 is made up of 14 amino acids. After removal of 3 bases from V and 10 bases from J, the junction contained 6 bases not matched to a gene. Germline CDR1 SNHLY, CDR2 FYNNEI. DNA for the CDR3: TGTGCCAGCAGTGATGGACAGGGGGTATGGGAGCAGTTCTTC. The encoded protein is CASSDGQGVWEQFF.

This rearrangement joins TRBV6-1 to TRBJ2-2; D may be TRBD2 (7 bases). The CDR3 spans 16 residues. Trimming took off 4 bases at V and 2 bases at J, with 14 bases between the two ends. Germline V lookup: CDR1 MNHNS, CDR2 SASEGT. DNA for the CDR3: TGTGCCAGCAGTGGAGGGGGGGGTATAAACACCGGGGAGCTGTTTTTT. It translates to CASSGGGGINTGELFF.

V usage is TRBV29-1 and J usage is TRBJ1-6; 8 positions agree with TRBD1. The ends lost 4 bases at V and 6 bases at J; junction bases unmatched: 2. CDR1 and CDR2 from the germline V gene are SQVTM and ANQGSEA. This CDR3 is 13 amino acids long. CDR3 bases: TGCAGCGTTGGAGACAGGGGTAATTCACCCCTCCACTTT. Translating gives CSVGDRGNSPLHF.

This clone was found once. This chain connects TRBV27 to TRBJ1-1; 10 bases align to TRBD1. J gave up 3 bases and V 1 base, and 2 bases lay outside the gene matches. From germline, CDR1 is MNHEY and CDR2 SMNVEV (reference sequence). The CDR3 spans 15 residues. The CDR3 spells CASSLFGTGDTEAFF. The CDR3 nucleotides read TGTGCCAGCAGTTTATTCGGGACAGGGGACACTGAAGCTTTCTTT.

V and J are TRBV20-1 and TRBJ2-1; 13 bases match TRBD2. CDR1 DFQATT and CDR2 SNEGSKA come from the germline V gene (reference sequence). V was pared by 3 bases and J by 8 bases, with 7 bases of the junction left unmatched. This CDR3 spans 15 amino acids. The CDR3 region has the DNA TGCAGTGCTAGTCCCAGACTAGCGGGGGGCTATGAGCAGTTCTTC. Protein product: CSASPRLAGGYEQFF.

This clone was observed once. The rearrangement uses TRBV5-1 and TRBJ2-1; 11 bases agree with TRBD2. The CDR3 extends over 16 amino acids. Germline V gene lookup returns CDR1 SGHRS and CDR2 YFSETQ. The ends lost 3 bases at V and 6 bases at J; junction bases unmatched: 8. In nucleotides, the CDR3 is TGCGCCAGCAGCTCAAGGACTAGCGGGTACGGCAATGAGCAGTTCTTC. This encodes CASSSRTSGYGNEQFF. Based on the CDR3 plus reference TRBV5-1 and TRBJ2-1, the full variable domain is KAGVTQTPRYLIKTRGQQVTLSCSPISGHRSVSWYQQTPGQGLQFLFEYFSETQRNKGNFPGRFSGRQFSNSRSEMNVSTLELGDSALYLCASSSRTSGYGNEQFFGPGTRLTVL.

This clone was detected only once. The CDR3 loop is CASLWTEFSEQYF. The DNA for the CDR3 is TGTGCCAGCCTCTGGACGGAATTTAGCGAGCAGTACTTC. This sequence joins TRBV2 and TRBJ2-7, with unresolved D. Trimming took off 8 bases at V and 6 bases at J, with 17 bases between the two ends. The CDR3 length is 13 residues. Looked up from germline, CDR1 is SNHLY and CDR2 is FYNNEI. The full variable domain, rest sourced from reference TRBV2 and TRBJ2-7, is EPEVTQTPSHQVTQMGQEVILRCVPISNHLYFYWYRQILGQKVEFLVSFYNNEISEKSEIFDDQFSVERPDGSNFTLKIRSTKLEDSAMYFCASLWTEFSEQYFGPGTRLTVT.

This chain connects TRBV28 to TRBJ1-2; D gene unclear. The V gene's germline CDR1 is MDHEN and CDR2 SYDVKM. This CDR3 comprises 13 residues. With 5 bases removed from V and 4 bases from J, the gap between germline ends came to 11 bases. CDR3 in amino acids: CASSPPGSYGYTF. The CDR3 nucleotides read TGTGCCAGCAGTCCCCCGGGCAGCTATGGCTACACCTTC.